The next 9 T cell receptor beta chains were all read from a single sample in a study of shared clonotypes between healthy human individuals. CD45RO-negative cells were positively selected for CCR7, leaving out terminally differentiated effector memory CD45RA+ cells. The assay was immunoSEQ multiplex PCR, and TCRdb's table has in-frame clones only and misses some. The table shows over 2 million clones, with roughly 95% occurring only once. The sample comprised naive CD8+ T cells sorted from blood. These receptors were taken from a man younger than 30 in good health.

This sequence joins TRBV10-2 and TRBJ2-5, with 10 bases identical to TRBD2. The germline V gene encodes CDR1 WSHSY and CDR2 SAAADI. CDR3 length: 15 residues. The V and J ends lost 6 bases and 7 bases, in that order; junction bases with no gene match: 11. This chain's CDR3 is CASRSGTSAVGTQYF. CDR3 bases: TGCGCCAGCAGGTCCGGGACTAGCGCGGTGGGGACCCAGTACTTC.

This chain connects TRBV10-2 to TRBJ1-1; 9 nucleotides align to TRBD1. The V segment lost 7 bases and the J segment 3 bases; nucleotides outside the gene matches: 6. Per the germline V gene, CDR1 is WSHSY and CDR2 is SAAADI. This CDR3 is 14 amino acids long. CDR3 sequence (DNA): TGCGCCAGCAATCCCGGGACAGGGTACACTGAAGCTTTCTTT. Translating gives CASNPGTGYTEAFF.

The genes are TRBV6-4 and TRBJ2-1, with D possibly matching TRBD2 (5 bases). Germline loops: CDR1 MRHNA, CDR2 SNTAGT. The V end was cut by 8 bases, the J end by 0 bases, with 11 bases between. The CDR3 totals 14 residues. CDR3 DNA: TGTGCCAGCCGAGCGGACCCCTCCTACAATGAGCAGTTCTTC. This sequence encodes CASRADPSYNEQFF.

Only one count was recorded for this clone. V and J are TRBV10-2 and TRBJ2-5, with 8 positions matching TRBD2. With V trimmed by 8 bases and J by 3 bases, 8 bases remained unmatched. The CDR3 is 14 residues long. Germline V gives CDR1 WSHSY, CDR2 SAAADI. CDR3 region: CASDPSGSEETQYF. In nucleotides, the CDR3 is TGCGCCAGCGACCCCAGCGGGAGTGAAGAGACCCAGTACTTC.

The chain has TRBV27 and TRBJ1-6; a weak D match, TRBD1 (5 bases). Between the trimmed V and J ends, which lost 8 bases and 9 bases, there was a span of 14 bases. The CDR3 runs 13 residues. Germline V gene data show CDR1 as MNHEY and CDR2 as SMNVEV (reference sequence). The CDR3 reads CASSSLGPSPLHF. In DNA form, the CDR3 reads TGTGCCAGCTCTTCATTGGGGCCTTCACCCCTCCACTTT.

V usage is TRBV11-1 and J usage is TRBJ2-7; TRBD1 matches at 9 bases. The CDR3 contains 15 residues. J was trimmed by 7 bases and V by 2 bases; bases with no gene match: 9. Germline CDR1 is SGHAT and CDR2 is FQDESV (reference sequence). CDR3 protein: CASSLSGQGISEQYF. CDR3 nucleotide sequence: TGTGCCAGCAGCTTATCGGGACAGGGTATCTCGGAGCAGTACTTC.

This clone was found once. The V call is TRBV6-6, the J call TRBJ2-7; D might be TRBD1 (6 bases). The CDR3 spans 11 residues. Germline CDR1 MNHNY, CDR2 SVGAGI (reference sequence). The ends were cut back, 6 bases at V and 5 bases at J, with 8 bases in the middle. The DNA of the CDR3 is TGTGCCAGCAGCAGGGGCGACGAGCAGTACTTC. It specifies CASSRGDEQYF.

The V gene is TRBV5-1, the J gene TRBJ2-7; D is possibly TRBD1 (6 bases). CDR1 is SGHRS and CDR2 is YFSETQ in the germline V gene. Trimming took off 4 bases at V and 2 bases at J, with 10 bases between the two ends. There are 13 residues in the CDR3. The CDR3 sequence: CASSPRQAYEQYF. The DNA of the CDR3 is TGCGCCAGCAGCCCCCGACAGGCCTACGAGCAGTACTTC. Full variable domain (remainder filled in from reference TRBV5-1 and TRBJ2-7): KAGVTQTPRYLIKTRGQQVTLSCSPISGHRSVSWYQQTPGQGLQFLFEYFSETQRNKGNFPGRFSGRQFSNSRSEMNVSTLELGDSALYLCASSPRQAYEQYFGPGTRLTVT.

The chain has TRBV5-1 and TRBJ2-7; 7 nucleotides agree with TRBD1. V gave up 1 base and J gave up 1 base; unmatched junction bases: 8. Per the germline V gene, CDR1 is SGHRS and CDR2 is YFSETQ. This CDR3 comprises 16 residues. CDR3 residues: CASSLTDRDDSYEQYF. Written as DNA, the CDR3 is TGCGCCAGCAGCTTGACAGACAGGGATGATTCCTACGAGCAGTACTTC.